This TCR beta chain was captured in a study of blood T cell repertoires in COVID-19. About the study: Italy, Spain and the United States were the sources of the convalescent and acute COVID-19 samples. In each case, the material was cDNA or gDNA derived from T cells, B-cell-depleted T cells, or PBMCs.

Assay: immunoSEQ multiplex PCR; the TCRdb copy retains only in-frame clones and omits some. The repertoire holds around 230,000 clones, with under 90% as singletons. CDR3 length: 14 residues. The germline CDR1 and CDR2 sequences are MNHEY and SVGEGT. Deletions cut 5 bases from V and 1 base from J, with 10 bases between. Material for sequencing was peripheral blood. The source of this sequence is a woman aged 40-49 years with active or convalescent COVID-19. The chain links TRBV6-2 or TRBV6-3 to TRBJ2-3; D might be TRBD2 (5 bases). The CDR3, as DNA: TGTGCCAGCAGTAGTCTCGGGGGCACAGATACGCAGTATTTT. Encoded protein: CASSSLGGTDTQYF.